The next 27 T cell receptor beta chains were all read from a single sample in a study of blood T cell repertoires in COVID-19. Profiled with immunoSEQ multiplex PCR; TCRdb holds only in-frame clones, not every one. The top ten hold approximately 2.6% of the sample, which has about 170,000 clones, roughly four fifths seen once. The material sequenced was peripheral blood. The receptors shown here come from a human donor with acute or convalescent COVID-19. The donor label of this sample is uncertain.

V gene TRBV13 combines with J gene TRBJ2-7; weak D call: TRBD2 (5 bases). The CDR3 is 14 residues long. CDR1 and CDR2 (germline): PRHDT, FYEKMQ (reference sequence). The ends were cut back, 2 bases at V and 3 bases at J, with 11 bases in the middle. Written as DNA, the CDR3 is TGTGCCAGCAGCTTACGGGGTACCTACTACGAGCAGTACTTC. As protein: CASSLRGTYYEQYF.

V and J are TRBV6-6 and TRBJ2-3, with 9 bases identical to TRBD1. CDR1 and CDR2 from the germline V gene are MNHNY and SVGAGI (reference sequence). V trimming: 5 bases; J trimming: 5 bases; junction bases outside the gene matches: 5. The CDR3 has 14 amino acids. The CDR3: CASSRQGGRDTQYF. For the CDR3, the DNA is TGTGCCAGCAGTAGACAGGGGGGGAGAGATACGCAGTATTTT.

V gene TRBV11-2 combines with J gene TRBJ2-3; 9 nucleotides line up with TRBD2. Germline values: CDR1 SGHAT, CDR2 FQNNGV. After removal of 3 bases from V and 4 bases from J, the junction contained 5 bases not matched to a gene. This CDR3 contains 15 residues. This CDR3 reads CASSFSSGTADTQYF. The CDR3 nucleotides are TGTGCCAGCAGCTTCTCTAGCGGGACCGCAGATACGCAGTATTTT.

The chain couples TRBV19 to TRBJ1-2, with a weak D call TRBD1 (6 bases). This CDR3 is 15 amino acids long. Trimming stripped 9 bases from V and 2 bases from J, with 19 bases between. Per germline, CDR1 LNHDA and CDR2 SQIVND (reference sequence). The CDR3 bases are TGTGCCAGCGCCTCGAGTGGGGGCAGGAACTATGGCTACACCTTC. Translated, it gives CASASSGGRNYGYTF. Using reference TRBV19 and TRBJ1-2 for the parts outside the CDR3, the full variable domain is DGGITQSPKYLFRKEGQNVTLSCEQNLNHDAMYWYRQDPGQGLRLIYYSQIVNDFQKGDIAEGYSVSREKKESFPLTVTSAQKNPTAFYLCASASSGGRNYGYTFGSGTRLTVV.

V and J are TRBV27 and TRBJ2-7; 9 bases fit TRBD2. Germline V gives CDR1 MNHEY, CDR2 SMNVEV (reference sequence). This CDR3 is built from 17 residues. V shed 3 bases, J shed 0 bases, and the junction held 9 bases outside the gene matches. CDR3 protein: CASSFRLAGLSSYEQYF. The CDR3 region has the DNA TGTGCCAGCAGTTTCCGGCTAGCGGGGTTGAGCTCCTACGAGCAGTACTTC.

The rearrangement links TRBV7-9 to TRBJ1-5, with 9 bases that match TRBD1. J was trimmed by 4 bases and V by 4 bases; bases with no gene match: 2. Germline CDR1 reads SEHNR; CDR2 reads FQNEAQ (reference sequence). This CDR3 is built from 14 residues. For the CDR3, the DNA is TGTGCCAGCAGCTCGACAGGGGGAAATCAGCCCCAGCATTTT. Protein product: CASSSTGGNQPQHF.

A single count supports this clone. The rearrangement uses TRBV27 and TRBJ2-7; TRBD2 is a possible D gene (6 bases). The CDR3 contains 16 residues. V was cut by 4 bases and J by 6 bases, with 22 bases left in between. Germline V gene data show CDR1 as MNHEY and CDR2 as SMNVEV (reference sequence). For the CDR3, the DNA is TGTGCCAGCAGTTCCTATACCGGGGGACTCCCTTTCGAGCAGTACTTC. The encoded protein is CASSSYTGGLPFEQYF.

The CDR3 nucleotides are TGTGCCAGCAGCGACCGGGGACTAGCGGGAGGAGGAAGGTACGAGCAGTACTTC. It is translated as CASSDRGLAGGGRYEQYF. This sequence joins TRBV9 and TRBJ2-7; 15 bases line up with TRBD2. With V trimmed by 3 bases and J by 4 bases, 11 bases remained unmatched. The CDR3 sequence is 18 residues long. Germline V gene data show CDR1 as SGDLS and CDR2 as YYNGEE.

V and J are TRBV6-5 and TRBJ1-2, with TRBD1 as a possible D gene (6 bases). The CDR3 contains 13 residues. Germline assignment: CDR1 MNHEY and CDR2 SVGAGI. V was shortened by 2 bases and J by 7 bases, with 11 bases between the two germline ends. CDR3 in amino acids: CASSYGGAGGYTF. In DNA form, the CDR3 reads TGTGCCAGCAGTTACGGGGGGGCGGGTGGCTACACCTTC.

The chain links TRBV7-9 to TRBJ2-1, with TRBD2 matching over 7 bases. CDR3 length: 16 amino acids. Germline loops: CDR1 SEHNR, CDR2 FQNEAQ (reference sequence). After removal of 1 base from V and 9 bases from J, the junction contained 12 bases not matched to a gene. CDR3 loop: CASSLVGPSGQGEQFF. The CDR3 DNA follows: TGTGCCAGCAGCTTAGTAGGTCCTAGCGGTCAGGGTGAGCAGTTCTTC. The whole variable domain, remainder taken from reference TRBV7-9 and TRBJ2-1, is DTGVSQNPRHKITKRGQNVTFRCDPISEHNRLYWYRQTLGQGPEFLTYFQNEAQLEKSRLLSDRFSAERPKGSFSTLEIQRTEQGDSAMYLCASSLVGPSGQGEQFFGPGTRLTVL.

Concerning this clone: Sequence at one end of the junction differs from germline and may be a read error. The chain joins TRBV6-2 or TRBV6-3 to TRBJ2-7; 8 bases agree with TRBD2. This CDR3 is 15 amino acids long. Germline CDR1 reads MNHEY; CDR2 reads SVGEGT. The CDR3 loop is CAGSRLAFSSYEQYF. For the CDR3, the DNA is TGTGCCGGCAGCCGACTAGCGTTCAGCTCCTACGAGCAGTACTTC.

The chain joins TRBV6-1 to TRBJ2-7; 7 bases are shared with TRBD1. Germline CDR1 reads MNHNS; CDR2 reads SASEGT. The CDR3 sequence is 16 residues long. V shed 3 bases, J shed 5 bases, and the junction held 13 bases outside the gene matches. The CDR3: CASSDWFATGSHEQYF. The CDR3 DNA reads as TGTGCCAGCAGTGATTGGTTCGCGACAGGGTCCCACGAGCAGTACTTC.

The chain recombines TRBV5-1 with TRBJ2-5; 9 nucleotides align to TRBD2. Germline V gene lookup returns CDR1 SGHRS and CDR2 YFSETQ. After removal of 0 bases from V and 2 bases from J, the junction contained 5 bases not matched to a gene. CDR3 length equals 16 residues. The CDR3 DNA reads TGCGCCAGCAGCTTGGGGATTAGCGGGGGACAAGAGACCCAGTACTTC. It specifies CASSLGISGGQETQYF. Full variable domain (missing parts from reference TRBV5-1 and TRBJ2-5): KAGVTQTPRYLIKTRGQQVTLSCSPISGHRSVSWYQQTPGQGLQFLFEYFSETQRNKGNFPGRFSGRQFSNSRSEMNVSTLELGDSALYLCASSLGISGGQETQYFGPGTRLLVL.

V is TRBV4-1 and J is TRBJ2-1, with 7 bases aligning to TRBD2. Germline V gives CDR1 MGHRA, CDR2 YSYEKL. The CDR3 consists of 16 residues. The V segment lost 0 bases and the J segment 10 bases; nucleotides outside the gene matches: 12. In nucleotides, the CDR3 is TGCGCCAGCAGCCAAGATACGAGCGGGATGCCTGGGGAGCAGTTCTTC. Translating it yields CASSQDTSGMPGEQFF.

The chain recombines TRBV2 with TRBJ2-7; 11 nucleotides agree with TRBD2. Germline CDR1 and CDR2: SNHLY and FYNNEI. Unmatched junction bases numbered 8, after V lost 2 bases and J lost 2 bases. This CDR3 has 17 amino acids. The CDR3 nucleotides are TGTGCCAGCAGTGAACCCCCTAGCGGGGGGAATCCCTACGAGCAGTACTTC. This encodes CASSEPPSGGNPYEQYF.

The gene calls are TRBV7-2 and TRBJ2-5; 13 bases agree with TRBD2. Trimming took 0 bases from V and 1 from J; bases not matched to a gene: 5. Per germline, CDR1 SGHTA and CDR2 FQGNSA. CDR3 length: 18 residues. The CDR3 DNA reads as TGTGCCAGCAGCTTAGCGGGACTAGCGGGGTTCCTCCAAGAGACCCAGTACTTC. It codes for CASSLAGLAGFLQETQYF.

The chain carries TRBV21-1 and TRBJ1-1; the table's D call of TRBD1 was not tested on the DNA. TRBV21-1 is a pseudogene locus. The CDR3 length is 17 residues. For the CDR3, the DNA is TGTGCCAGCAGCAAAGTGGCGACAGGGGATTGGGACACTGAAGCTTTCTTT. Encoded protein: CASSKVATGDWDTEAFF.

The gene calls are TRBV19 and TRBJ1-2; D is perhaps TRBD1 (5 bases). The CDR3 length is 15 residues. V was clipped by 1 base and J by 7 bases, with 16 bases between them. Germline CDR1 LNHDA, CDR2 SQIVND (reference sequence). The CDR3 DNA is TGTGCCAGTAGTATAGGGGGCCGCTCAACTGTTGGCTACACCTTC. It yields the protein CASSIGGRSTVGYTF.

This clone was seen only once. The chain couples TRBV5-1 to TRBJ1-1, with 7 bases identical to TRBD1. J was trimmed by 1 base and V by 4 bases; bases with no gene match: 7. Per germline, CDR1 SGHRS and CDR2 YFSETQ. The CDR3 loop spans 15 amino acids. The chain's CDR3 is CASSPYRQGNTEAFF. The CDR3 nucleotides are TGCGCCAGCAGCCCCTATCGACAGGGGAACACTGAAGCTTTCTTT.

V and J are TRBV18 and TRBJ1-3, with unresolved D. The ends were cut back, 0 bases at V and 0 bases at J, with 12 bases in the middle. The CDR3 is 17 amino acids. Germline V CDR1 and CDR2: KGHSH, LQKENI. The CDR3 protein is CASSPPLALGSGNTIYF. Here the CDR3 DNA reads TGTGCCAGCTCACCACCGTTAGCCCTGGGCTCTGGAAACACCATATATTTT.

The chain employs TRBV5-1 and TRBJ2-3; TRBD1 aligns across 10 bases. With V trimmed by 5 bases and J by 2 bases, 8 bases remained unmatched. The CDR3 has 16 residues. Germline V lookup: CDR1 SGHRS, CDR2 YFSETQ. The CDR3 DNA reads TGCGCCAGCAGACTTAGGACAGGGGGATACACAGATACGCAGTATTTT. Its translation: CASRLRTGGYTDTQYF.

This chain uses TRBV7-3 with TRBJ1-2, with D possibly matching TRBD1 (5 bases). V was shortened by 5 bases and J by 5 bases, with 12 bases between the two germline ends. Germline assignment: CDR1 SGHTA and CDR2 FQGTGA. CDR3 length: 13 amino acids. The CDR3 region is CASSPGGGYGYTF. In nucleotides, the CDR3 is TGTGCCAGCAGCCCAGGTGGGGGGTATGGCTACACCTTC.

Notes on this clone: The same CDR3 is also encoded by other DNA sequences in this sample. V is TRBV10-3 and J is TRBJ2-3; D call uncertain. The CDR3 has 13 amino acids. Germline-derived CDR1 and CDR2 are ENHRY and SYGVKD. V lost 0 bases and J lost 6, with 7 bases in between. CDR3 region: CAISESSRDTQYF. The CDR3 DNA sequence: TGTGCCATCAGTGAGTCCTCGAGGGATACGCAGTATTTT.

The chain links TRBV5-6 to TRBJ2-2; a possible D gene is TRBD1 (6 bases). The CDR3 sequence is 16 residues long. Trimming removed 4 bases at V and 2 bases at J, with 15 bases between. Germline loops: CDR1 SGHDT, CDR2 YYEEEE. The CDR3 is CASSGWTAFNTGELFF. The CDR3 DNA sequence: TGTGCCAGCAGCGGCTGGACAGCTTTCAACACCGGGGAGCTGTTTTTT.

This clone was recorded once. The V gene is TRBV29-1, the J gene TRBJ1-1; a weak D match, TRBD1 (5 bases). Germline assignment: CDR1 SQVTM and CDR2 ANQGSEA. Trimming took 7 bases from V and 1 from J, leaving 19 bases between them. The CDR3 sequence is 15 residues long. The CDR3 nucleotides read TGCAGCGGAACCTACAGGTCCCACGCGAACACTGAAGCTTTCTTT. It is translated as CSGTYRSHANTEAFF.

The chain is built from TRBV19 and TRBJ2-7, with 7 nucleotides matching TRBD1. Trimming cost V 3 bases and J 0 bases; bases outside gene matches: 5. There are 15 residues in the CDR3. The germline gives CDR1 LNHDA, CDR2 SQIVND (reference sequence). The CDR3 bases are TGTGCCAGTAGTATTAAGGGACAGAGCTCCTACGAGCAGTACTTC. It translates to CASSIKGQSSYEQYF.

This sequence joins TRBV18 and TRBJ2-7; D is unresolved. V lost 0 bases and J lost 2, with 8 bases in between. Germline V gene sequence: CDR1 KGHSH, CDR2 LQKENI. The CDR3 consists of 14 residues. In nucleotides, the CDR3 is TGTGCCAGCTCACCACCGAACAACCCCTACGAGCAGTACTTC. Protein sequence: CASSPPNNPYEQYF.